This entry lists 5 T cell receptor beta chains sequenced from one sample in a study of tumor T cells in aggressive B-cell lymphoma. Data came from immunoSEQ multiplex PCR; TCRdb stores just in-frame clones and leaves some out. The data contain more than 3,000 clones, 85% of them singletons. The sample was tumor tissue. The receptor set was obtained from an adult with diffuse large B cell lymphoma.

The chain uses TRBV19 and TRBJ1-4; D might be TRBD1 (6 bases). The V end lost 6 bases, the J end lost 1 base, and 15 bases lay between the germline ends. The CDR3 spans 16 residues. Per the germline V gene, CDR1 is LNHDA and CDR2 is SQIVND (reference sequence). CDR3: CASSRTRGGTNEKLFF. CDR3 DNA: TGTGCCAGTAGCCGGACGCGAGGGGGAACTAATGAAAAACTGTTTTTT.

The chain uses TRBV5-1 and TRBJ2-7; 8 nucleotides match TRBD1. This CDR3 contains 14 residues. After removal of 2 bases from V and 2 bases from J, the junction contained 3 bases not matched to a gene. CDR1 SGHRS and CDR2 YFSETQ come from the germline V gene. The CDR3 bases are TGCGCCAGCAGCTTCAGGACAGGGACCTACGAGCAGTACTTC. Protein product: CASSFRTGTYEQYF.

The rearrangement links TRBV9 to TRBJ2-3; the match to TRBD2 covers 10 bases. V lost 0 bases, J lost 3 bases, and 4 bases stayed unmatched. Germline loops: CDR1 SGDLS, CDR2 YYNGEE. The CDR3 totals 16 residues. DNA of the CDR3: TGTGCCAGCAGCGTAGAAACTAGCGGGGAAACAGATACGCAGTATTTT. It translates to CASSVETSGETDTQYF.

This clone was seen only once. This rearrangement joins TRBV9 to TRBJ2-1; 11 bases fit TRBD2. CDR3 length: 15 amino acids. Germline CDR1 reads SGDLS; CDR2 reads YYNGEE. The V segment lost 0 bases and the J segment 6 bases; nucleotides outside the gene matches: 2. CDR3: CASSVVAGGINEQFF. CDR3 DNA: TGTGCCAGCAGCGTAGTAGCGGGGGGGATCAATGAGCAGTTCTTC.

This clone was detected only once. This chain links TRBV14 with TRBJ2-4, with a tentative D call TRBD2 (7 bases). The germline V and J ends were trimmed by 3 bases and 5 bases, with 14 bases remaining between them. CDR3 length equals 15 residues. CDR1 and CDR2 (germline): SGHDN, FVKESK. The CDR3 coding sequence is TGTGCCAGCAGCCACCTCGGGGGGCTTGAAAACATTCAGTACTTC. It translates to CASSHLGGLENIQYF.